This T cell receptor beta chain was retrieved from a study of blood T cell repertoires in COVID-19. Recovery among Cohort 3 donors was established by two negative PCRs, clearance, or symptom resolution. J was trimmed by 1 base and V by 6 bases; bases with no gene match: 2. Per the germline V gene, CDR1 is LNHDA and CDR2 is SQIVND (reference sequence). The CDR3 has 13 residues. Measured with immunoSEQ multiplex PCR; TCRdb has only the in-frame clones, and not every one. The sample has more than 300,000 clones, around 86% seen once. The clonotype comes from a man younger than 45 who had recovered from COVID-19. The chain recombines TRBV19 with TRBJ1-1; 7 nucleotides align to TRBD1. What was sequenced was PBMCs or T cells enriched from blood (not recorded which). The CDR3 nucleotides are TGTGCCAGTAGGCACAGGGGGAACACTGAAGCTTTCTTT. This codes for CASRHRGNTEAFF.